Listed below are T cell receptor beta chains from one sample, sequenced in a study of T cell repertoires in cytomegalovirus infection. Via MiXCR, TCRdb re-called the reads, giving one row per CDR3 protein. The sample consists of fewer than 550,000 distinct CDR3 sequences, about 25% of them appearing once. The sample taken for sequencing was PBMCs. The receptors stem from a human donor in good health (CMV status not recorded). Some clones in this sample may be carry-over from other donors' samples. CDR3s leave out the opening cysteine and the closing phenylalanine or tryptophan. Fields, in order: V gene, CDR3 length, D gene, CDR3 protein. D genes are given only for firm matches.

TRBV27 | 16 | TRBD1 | ASSSYFLQSGQGTEAF
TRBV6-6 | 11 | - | ASSNILSYEQY
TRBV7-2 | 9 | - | ASSAASEQY
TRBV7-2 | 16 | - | ASSFRQPRGPGANVLT
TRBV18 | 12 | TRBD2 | ASSRTSGDNEQF
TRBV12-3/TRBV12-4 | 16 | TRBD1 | ASSYRDRVFSGANVLT
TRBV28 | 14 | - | ASSLPRVRSYNEQF
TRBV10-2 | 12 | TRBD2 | ASSATSATNEQF
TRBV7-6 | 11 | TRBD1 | ASSSDRNEKLF
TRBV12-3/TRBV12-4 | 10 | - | ASSPSPNEQY
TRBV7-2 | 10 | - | ASGSLTDTQY
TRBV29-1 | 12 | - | SVEPRRSGTEAF
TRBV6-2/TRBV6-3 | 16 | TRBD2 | ASSYLASGSFGAWEQY
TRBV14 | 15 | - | ASSQGWTRTNTDTQY
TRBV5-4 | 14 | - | ASSMERGATNEKLF
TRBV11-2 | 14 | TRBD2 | ASSRRASGGTDTQY
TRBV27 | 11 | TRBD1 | ASKKTGSNGYT
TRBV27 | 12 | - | ASQPGAASATQY
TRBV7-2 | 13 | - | ASSGGASGANVLT
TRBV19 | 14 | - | ASSSRSQGFGQPQH
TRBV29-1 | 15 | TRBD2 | SLLLAGGEGSYNEQF
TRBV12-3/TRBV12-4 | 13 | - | ASSPGAGSSYEQY
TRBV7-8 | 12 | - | ASSPQAMNTEAF
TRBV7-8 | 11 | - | ASTPPLAEEQY
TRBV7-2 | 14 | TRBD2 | ASSLGLAGETGELF
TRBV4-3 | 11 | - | ASSQVRGGELF
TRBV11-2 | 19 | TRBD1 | ASSGIAGGTGGSQAYNEQF
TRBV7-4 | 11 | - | ASSWGGGPEAF
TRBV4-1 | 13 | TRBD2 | ASSPFFREAYEQY
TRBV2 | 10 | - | ASSETPYEQY
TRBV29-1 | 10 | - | SASTGKQPQH
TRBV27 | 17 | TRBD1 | ASSFSLPGQGAKNYGYT
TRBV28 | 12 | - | ASSLSGFYNEQF
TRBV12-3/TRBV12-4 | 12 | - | ASSSGGNTDTQY
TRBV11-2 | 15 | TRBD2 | ASSLVGSGRAGETQY
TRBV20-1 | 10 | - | SARELQETQY
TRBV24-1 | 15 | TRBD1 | ATSAHGQESIYNEQF
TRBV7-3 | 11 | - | ASSLFESSEAF
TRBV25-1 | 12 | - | ASSEYGGAYGYT
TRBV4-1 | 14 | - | ASSAGGLAATGELF
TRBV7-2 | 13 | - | ASSLDGARNQPQH
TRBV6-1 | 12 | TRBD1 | ASRGTGGIEPQH
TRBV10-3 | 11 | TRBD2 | ASIAGGTDTQY
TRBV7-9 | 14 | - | ASSPGPGVYDGELF
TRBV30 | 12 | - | AWSVRQAWDGYT
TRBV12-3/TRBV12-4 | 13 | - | ASSDPRPMGTEAF
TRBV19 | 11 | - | ASSGQYNSPLH
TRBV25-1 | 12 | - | ASSGDILQETQY
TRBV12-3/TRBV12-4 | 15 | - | ASSSAEEGAYKETQY
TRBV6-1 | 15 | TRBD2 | ASHGTSGRSRADTQY
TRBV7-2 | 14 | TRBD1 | ASSFDRAVAKNIQY
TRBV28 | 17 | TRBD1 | ASSLRWDRETGSNQPQH
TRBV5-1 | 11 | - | ASSLGRPQEAF
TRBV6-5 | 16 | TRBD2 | ASSGLAGGWTGTDTQY
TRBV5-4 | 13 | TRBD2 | ASTAGLAGADTQY
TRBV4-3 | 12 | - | ASSQSGWGEKLF
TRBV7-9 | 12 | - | ASSLEWSRYEQY
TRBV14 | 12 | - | ASSREVGGTEAF
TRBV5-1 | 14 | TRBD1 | ASSLGDREYQETQY
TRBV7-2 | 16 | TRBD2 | ASSLAASGSWAPNEQF